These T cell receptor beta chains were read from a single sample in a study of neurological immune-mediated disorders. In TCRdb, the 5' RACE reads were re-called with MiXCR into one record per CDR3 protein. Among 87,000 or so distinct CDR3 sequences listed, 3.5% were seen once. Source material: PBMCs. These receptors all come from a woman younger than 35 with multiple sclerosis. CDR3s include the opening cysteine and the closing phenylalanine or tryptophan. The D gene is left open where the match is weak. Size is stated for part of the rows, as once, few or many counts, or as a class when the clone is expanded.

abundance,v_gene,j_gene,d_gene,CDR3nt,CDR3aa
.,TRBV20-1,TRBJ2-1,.,TGCAGTGCTAGAGATAGGGGGGCTGGGTACAATGAGCAGTTCTTC,CSARDRGAGYNEQFF
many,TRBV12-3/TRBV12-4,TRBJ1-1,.,TGTGCCAGCAGTTTCCGGAGTATGAACACTGAAGCTTTCTTT,CASSFRSMNTEAFF
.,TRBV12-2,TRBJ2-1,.,TGTGCAAGTCGCCCCACAGGGATAGGTGAGCAGTTCTTC,CASRPTGIGEQFF
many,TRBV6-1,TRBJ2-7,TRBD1,TGTGCCAGCAAACTGACAGGGGGTTTTTCCGAGCAGTACTTC,CASKLTGGFSEQYF
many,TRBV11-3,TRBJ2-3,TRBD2,TGTGCCAGCAGCTTAGATTCGGCGGGAGCGACAGATACGCAGTATTTT,CASSLDSAGATDTQYF
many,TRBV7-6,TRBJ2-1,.,TGTGCCAGCAGCTTAGCAGGGGGCGGGGCTAGCGGCTACAATGAGCAGTTCTTC,CASSLAGGGASGYNEQFF
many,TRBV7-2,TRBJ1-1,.,TGTGCCAGCAGCCCCGAGGTGTTCATGAACACTGAAGCTTTCTTT,CASSPEVFMNTEAFF
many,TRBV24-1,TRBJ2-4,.,TGTGCCACCGTCCCAGGGACCCTAGCCAAAAACATTCAGTACTTC,CATVPGTLAKNIQYF
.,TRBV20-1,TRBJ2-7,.,TGCAGTGCGCCGACTAGCCAGGGGGCTGAGCAGTACTTC,CSAPTSQGAEQYF
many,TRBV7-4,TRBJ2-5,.,TGTGCCAGCAGCTCGACCCGGACTAAGGAGACCCAGTACTTC,CASSSTRTKETQYF
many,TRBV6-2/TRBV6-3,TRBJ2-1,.,TGTGCCAGCGAAGCTAGGTATGAGCAGTTCTTC,CASEARYEQFF
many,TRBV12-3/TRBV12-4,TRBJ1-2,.,TGTGCCAGCAGTTCCACAGCGGCCCATGGCTACACCTTC,CASSSTAAHGYTF
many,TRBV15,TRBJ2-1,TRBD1,TGTGCCACCAGCAGCAGACAGGGTTTCGATGAGCAGTTCTTC,CATSSRQGFDEQFF
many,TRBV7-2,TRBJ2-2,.,TGTGCCAGCAGCTTAGCGCAGATCGGTGCGAACACCGGGGAGCTGTTTTTT,CASSLAQIGANTGELFF